This T cell receptor (beta chain) came from a study of STAT3 mutations in large granular lymphocyte leukemia. Turning to the study itself: Among longitudinally sequenced T-LGLL patients, roughly half had canonical activating STAT3 mutations detected. Study-wide results and limits: Variable sampling intervals and differing treatment regimens complicated linking therapy response to TCR clonal burden changes. Some patients had dominant TCR clones larger than their STAT3 mutant burden. Every T-cell large granular lymphocyte leukemia patient had at least one immunodominant TCR beta clonotype.

Worth noting for this clone: What it recognizes is unknown.

CDR1 and CDR2 from the germline V gene are SQVTM and ANQGSEA. J gave up 4 bases and V 7 bases, and 3 bases lay outside the gene matches. This CDR3 comprises 11 residues. TCRbeta libraries averaged around 38,000 productive templates per sample. Here immunoSEQ multiplex PCR was the method, and the copy in TCRdb shows in-frame clones only, minus some. The data show tens of thousands of clones, 70% to 90% seen once. Sequencing was performed on peripheral blood mononuclear cells. The chain recombines TRBV29-1 with TRBJ1-2, with TRBD1 matching 7 bases. This clonotype was obtained from a man in his 60s with T-cell large granular lymphocyte leukemia. Some clones in this sample may be carry-over from other donors' samples. CDR3 sequence (DNA): TGCAGCGGCCGGACAGGCTATGGCTACACCTTC. This sequence encodes CSGRTGYGYTF.